The 9 T cell receptor beta chains listed next were all sequenced from one sample in a study of T cells after yellow fever vaccination. Using its own MiXCR run on the 5' RACE reads, TCRdb lists one record per CDR3 protein. Among a few hundred thousand distinct CDR3 sequences listed, under 3.5% were seen once. The sequencing used CD4+ T cells sorted from PBMCs, collected 10 days after the yellow fever booster vaccination. Source of these receptors: a man between 18 and 29 years old who received the YFV17D yellow fever vaccine.

In DNA, the CDR3 is TGTGCCAGCTCACGGGACAGGGTCGTGATCGAGCAGTTCTTC. Translating gives CASSRDRVVIEQFF. This rearrangement joins TRBV18 to TRBJ2-1; TRBD1 matches at 9 bases. The CDR3 loop spans 14 amino acids. The germline gives CDR1 KGHSH, CDR2 LQKENI. The ends lost 4 bases at V and 10 bases at J; junction bases unmatched: 8.

This clonotype showed up just a few times. This chain uses TRBV7-6 with TRBJ2-3; possibly TRBD2 for D (7 bases). Germline CDR1 reads SGHVS; CDR2 reads FNYEAQ. V was shortened by 2 bases and J by 2 bases, with 26 bases between the two germline ends. The CDR3 contains 20 residues. CDR3 nucleotides: TGTGCCAGCAGCTTATTAGGAGGGGAGGCTGCGGGGGCTGACACAGATACGCAGTATTTT. It yields the protein CASSLLGGEAAGADTDTQYF. The variable domain in full, completed from reference TRBV7-6 and TRBJ2-3, reads GAGVSQSPRYKVTKRGQDVALRCDPISGHVSLYWYRQALGQGPEFLTYFNYEAQQDKSGLPNDRFSAERPEGSISTLTIQRTEQRDSAMYRCASSLLGGEAAGADTDTQYFGPGTRLTVL.

V usage is TRBV6-6 and J usage is TRBJ1-5; no firm D call. Germline CDR1 MNHNY, CDR2 SVGAGI (reference sequence). Trimming left V 1 base short and J 8 bases short, with 9 bases between. This CDR3 comprises 13 residues. CDR3 sequence (DNA): TGTGCCAGCAGTTACTATTGGTGGGAGCCCCAGCATTTT. Protein sequence: CASSYYWWEPQHF.

V is TRBV18 and J is TRBJ2-5; tentative D call: TRBD1 (5 bases). This CDR3 is 13 amino acids long. V lost 11 bases to trimming and J lost 1 base, with 14 bases between them. The V gene's germline CDR1 is KGHSH and CDR2 LQKENI. CDR3 nucleotide sequence: TGTGCCGGTATGGGGCAGATCCAAGAGACCCAGTACTTC. Its translation: CAGMGQIQETQYF. Supplemented by reference TRBV18 and TRBJ2-5, the full variable domain reads NAGVMQNPRHLVRRRGQEARLRCSPMKGHSHVYWYRQLPEEGLKFMVYLQKENIIDESGMPKERFSAEFPKEGPSILRIQQVVRGDSAAYFCAGMGQIQETQYFGPGTRLLVL.

This clonotype has a count of ten or more. This chain links TRBV5-1 with TRBJ2-3; D might be TRBD1 or TRBD2, each matching 5 bases. The V end was cut by 4 bases, the J end by 6 bases, with 12 bases between. The CDR3 runs to 13 residues. Looked up from germline, CDR1 is SGHRS and CDR2 is YFSETQ. CDR3 sequence: CASSLGRQDTQYF. Here the CDR3 DNA reads TGCGCCAGCAGCCTGGGACGACAGGATACGCAGTATTTT. Supplemented by reference TRBV5-1 and TRBJ2-3, the full variable domain reads KAGVTQTPRYLIKTRGQQVTLSCSPISGHRSVSWYQQTPGQGLQFLFEYFSETQRNKGNFPGRFSGRQFSNSRSEMNVSTLELGDSALYLCASSLGRQDTQYFGPGTRLTVL.

This clonotype has a handful of counts. This chain joins TRBV6-2 or TRBV6-3 and TRBJ2-3, with 9 bases lining up with TRBD1. The length of the CDR3 is 15 residues. Losses at the gene ends were 0 bases for V and 5 bases for J; bases not matched to a gene: 3. The V gene's germline CDR1 is MNHEY and CDR2 SVGEGT. CDR3 region: CASSYSMDRGDTQYF. CDR3 in DNA: TGTGCCAGCAGTTACTCAATGGACAGGGGAGATACGCAGTATTTT.

V is TRBV11-2 and J is TRBJ2-3; D is ambiguous. Germline lookup yields CDR1 SGHAT and CDR2 FQNNGV. The CDR3 is 14 amino acids. Between the trimmed V and J ends, which lost 1 base and 6 bases, there was a span of 11 bases. The CDR3 protein is CASSLGTPRDTQYF. The CDR3 DNA follows: TGTGCCAGCAGCTTAGGCACCCCAAGGGATACGCAGTATTTT.

This chain links TRBV7-3 with TRBJ2-1, with 10 positions matching TRBD1. Germline V gene sequence: CDR1 SGHTA, CDR2 FQGTGA. V was clipped by 5 bases and J by 3 bases; unmatched bases: 4. This CDR3 is 15 amino acids long. CDR3 nucleotides: TGTGCCAGCAGCACGGACAGGGGGAACTACAATGAGCAGTTCTTC. This gives the protein CASSTDRGNYNEQFF.

The chain combines TRBV12-3 or TRBV12-4 with TRBJ1-2; TRBD1 aligns across 9 bases. V was pared by 0 bases and J by 5 bases, with 7 bases of the junction left unmatched. The CDR3 extends over 16 amino acids. CDR3 sequence reads: CASSLAGQGATYGYTF. CDR3 DNA sequence: TGTGCCAGCAGTTTAGCGGGACAGGGCGCAACTTATGGCTACACCTTC.